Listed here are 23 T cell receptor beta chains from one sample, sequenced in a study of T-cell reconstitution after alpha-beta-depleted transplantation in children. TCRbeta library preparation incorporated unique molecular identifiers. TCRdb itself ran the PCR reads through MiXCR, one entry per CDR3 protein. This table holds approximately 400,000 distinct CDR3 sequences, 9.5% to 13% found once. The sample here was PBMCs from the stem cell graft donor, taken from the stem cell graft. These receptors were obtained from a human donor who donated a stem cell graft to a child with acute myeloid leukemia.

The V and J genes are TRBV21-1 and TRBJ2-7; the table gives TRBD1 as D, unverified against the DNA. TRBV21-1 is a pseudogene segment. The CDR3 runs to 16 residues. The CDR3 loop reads CASSKEAQVSDYEQYV. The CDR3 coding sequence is TGTGCCAGCAGCAAAGAGGCACAGGTTTCCGACTACGAGCAGTACGTC.

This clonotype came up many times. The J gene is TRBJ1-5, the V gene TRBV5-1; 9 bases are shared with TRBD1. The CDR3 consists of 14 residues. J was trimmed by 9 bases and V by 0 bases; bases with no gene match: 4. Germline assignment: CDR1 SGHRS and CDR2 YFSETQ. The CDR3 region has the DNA TGCGCCAGCAGCTTGGGGACAGGGGCCGGGCCCCAGCATTTT. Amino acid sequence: CASSLGTGAGPQHF. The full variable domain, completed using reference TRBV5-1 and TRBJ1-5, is KAGVTQTPRYLIKTRGQQVTLSCSPISGHRSVSWYQQTPGQGLQFLFEYFSETQRNKGNFPGRFSGRQFSNSRSEMNVSTLELGDSALYLCASSLGTGAGPQHFGDGTRLSIL.

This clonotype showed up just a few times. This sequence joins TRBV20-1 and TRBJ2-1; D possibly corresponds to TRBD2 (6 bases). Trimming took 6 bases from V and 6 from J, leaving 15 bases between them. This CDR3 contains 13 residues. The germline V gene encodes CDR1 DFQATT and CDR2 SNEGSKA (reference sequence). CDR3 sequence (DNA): TGCAGTGCCCTAGCGACGATAGCCAATGAGCAGTTCTTC. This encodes CSALATIANEQFF.

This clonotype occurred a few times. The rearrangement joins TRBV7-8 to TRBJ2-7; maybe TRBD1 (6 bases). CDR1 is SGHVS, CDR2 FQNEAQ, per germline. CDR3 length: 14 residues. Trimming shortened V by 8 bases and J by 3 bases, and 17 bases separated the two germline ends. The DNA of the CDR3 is TGTGCCAGCCTTAAGGGGGAAGTGAACTACGAGCAGTACTTC. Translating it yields CASLKGEVNYEQYF.

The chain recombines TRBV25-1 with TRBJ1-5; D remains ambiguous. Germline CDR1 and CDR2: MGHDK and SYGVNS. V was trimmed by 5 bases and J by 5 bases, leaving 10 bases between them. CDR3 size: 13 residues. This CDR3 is CASSYLNDQPQHF. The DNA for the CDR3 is TGTGCCAGCAGTTACCTAAACGATCAGCCCCAGCATTTT.

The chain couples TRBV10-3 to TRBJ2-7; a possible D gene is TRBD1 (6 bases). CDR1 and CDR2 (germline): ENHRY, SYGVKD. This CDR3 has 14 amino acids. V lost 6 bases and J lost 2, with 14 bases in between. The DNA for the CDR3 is TGTGCCATCAGCCCGACAGGTAACACCTACGAGCAGTACGTC. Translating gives CAISPTGNTYEQYV.

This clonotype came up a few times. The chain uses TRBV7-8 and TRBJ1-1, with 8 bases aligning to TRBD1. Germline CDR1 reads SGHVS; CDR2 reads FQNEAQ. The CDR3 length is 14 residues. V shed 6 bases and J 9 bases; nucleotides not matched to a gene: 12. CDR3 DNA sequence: TGTGCCAGCAGTTCCTCTGGACAGGGCGTTCAAGCTTTCTTT. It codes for CASSSSGQGVQAFF.

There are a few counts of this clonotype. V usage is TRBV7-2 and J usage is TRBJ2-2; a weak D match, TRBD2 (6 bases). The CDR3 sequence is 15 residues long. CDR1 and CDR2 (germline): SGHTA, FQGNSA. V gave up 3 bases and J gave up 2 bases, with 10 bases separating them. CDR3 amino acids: CASSFGTRNTGELFF. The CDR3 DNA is TGTGCCAGCAGCTTTGGGACTCGAAACACCGGGGAGCTGTTTTTT.

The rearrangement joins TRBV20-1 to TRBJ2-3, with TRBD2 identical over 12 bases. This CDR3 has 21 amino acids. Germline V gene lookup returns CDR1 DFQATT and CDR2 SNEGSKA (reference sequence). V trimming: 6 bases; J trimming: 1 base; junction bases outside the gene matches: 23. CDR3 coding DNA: TGCAGTGCCTGGCCGAGATTACTAGCGGGGGGTCGAAGAACCCGCACAGATACGCAGTATTTT. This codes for CSAWPRLLAGGRRTRTDTQYF.

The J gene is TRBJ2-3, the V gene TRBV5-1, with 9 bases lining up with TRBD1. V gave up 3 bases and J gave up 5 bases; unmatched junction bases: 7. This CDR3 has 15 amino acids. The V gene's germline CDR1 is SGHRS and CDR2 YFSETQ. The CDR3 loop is CASSYPDRGVDTQYF. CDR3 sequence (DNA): TGCGCCAGCAGCTACCCGGACAGGGGAGTAGATACGCAGTATTTT.

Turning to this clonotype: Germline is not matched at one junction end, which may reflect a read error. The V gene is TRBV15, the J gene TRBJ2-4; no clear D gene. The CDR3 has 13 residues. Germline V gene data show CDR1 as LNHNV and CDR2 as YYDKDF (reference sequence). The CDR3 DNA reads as TGTGCCACCGGGGTTTTAGCCGAAAACATTCAGTACTTC. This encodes CATGVLAENIQYF.

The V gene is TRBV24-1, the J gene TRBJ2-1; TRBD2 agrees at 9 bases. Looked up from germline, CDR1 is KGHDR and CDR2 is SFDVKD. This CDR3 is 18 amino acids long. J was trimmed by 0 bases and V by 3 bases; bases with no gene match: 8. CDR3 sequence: CATSDPKTREGSYNEQFF. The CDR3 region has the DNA TGTGCCACCAGTGATCCGAAAACGCGGGAGGGCTCCTACAATGAGCAGTTCTTC.

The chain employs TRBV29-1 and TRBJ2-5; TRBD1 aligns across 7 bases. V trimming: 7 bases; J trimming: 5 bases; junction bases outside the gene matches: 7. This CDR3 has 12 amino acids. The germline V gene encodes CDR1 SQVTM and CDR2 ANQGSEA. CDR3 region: CSAGGEWETQYF. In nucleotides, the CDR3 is TGCAGCGCAGGGGGTGAATGGGAGACCCAGTACTTC.

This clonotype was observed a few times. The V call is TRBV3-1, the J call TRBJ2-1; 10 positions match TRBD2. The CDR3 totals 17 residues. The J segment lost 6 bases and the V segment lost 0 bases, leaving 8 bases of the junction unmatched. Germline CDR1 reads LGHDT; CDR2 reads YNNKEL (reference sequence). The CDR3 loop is CASSQELSGGATNEQFF. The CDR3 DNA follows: TGTGCCAGCAGCCAAGAGCTCAGCGGGGGGGCCACCAATGAGCAGTTCTTC.

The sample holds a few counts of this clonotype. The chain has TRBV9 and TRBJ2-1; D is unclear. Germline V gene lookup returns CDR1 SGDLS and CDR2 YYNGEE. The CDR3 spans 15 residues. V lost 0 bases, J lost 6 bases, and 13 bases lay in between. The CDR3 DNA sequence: TGTGCCAGCAGCGTAGACCAGAGTAGAATCAATGAGCAGTTCTTC. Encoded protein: CASSVDQSRINEQFF.

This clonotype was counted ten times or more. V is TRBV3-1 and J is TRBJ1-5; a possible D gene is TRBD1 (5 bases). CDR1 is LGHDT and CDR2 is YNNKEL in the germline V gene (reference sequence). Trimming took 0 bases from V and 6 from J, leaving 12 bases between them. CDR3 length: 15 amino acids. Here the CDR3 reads CASSQDRAEGQPQHF. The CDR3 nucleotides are TGTGCCAGCAGCCAAGACAGGGCCGAGGGTCAGCCCCAGCATTTT.

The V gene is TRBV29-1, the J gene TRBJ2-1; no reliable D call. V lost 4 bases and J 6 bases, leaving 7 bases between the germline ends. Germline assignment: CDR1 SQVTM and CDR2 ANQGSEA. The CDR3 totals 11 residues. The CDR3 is CSVGLLNEQFF. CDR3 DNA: TGCAGCGTTGGATTGCTCAATGAGCAGTTCTTC.

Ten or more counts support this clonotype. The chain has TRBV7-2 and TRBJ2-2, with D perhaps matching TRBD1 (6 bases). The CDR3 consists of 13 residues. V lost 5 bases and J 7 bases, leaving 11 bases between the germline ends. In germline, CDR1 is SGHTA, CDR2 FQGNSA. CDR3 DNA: TGTGCCAGCAGCACACAGGGTTTCGGGGAGCTGTTTTTT. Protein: CASSTQGFGELFF.

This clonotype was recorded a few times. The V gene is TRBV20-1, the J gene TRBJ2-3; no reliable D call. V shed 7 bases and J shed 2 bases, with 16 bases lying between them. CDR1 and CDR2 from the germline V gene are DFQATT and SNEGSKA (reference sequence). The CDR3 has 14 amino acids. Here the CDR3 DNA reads TGCAGTGGGAGAGCTACGGTTAACACAGATACGCAGTATTTT. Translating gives CSGRATVNTDTQYF.

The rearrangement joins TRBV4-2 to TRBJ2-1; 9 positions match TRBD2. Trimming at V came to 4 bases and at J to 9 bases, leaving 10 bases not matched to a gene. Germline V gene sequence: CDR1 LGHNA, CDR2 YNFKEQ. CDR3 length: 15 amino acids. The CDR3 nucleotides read TGTGCCAGCAGCCTCGGCGGGAGGGCCGGCAGTGAGCAGTTCTTC. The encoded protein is CASSLGGRAGSEQFF.

The CDR3 nucleotides are TGCGCCAGCAGCTCCGGACAGCCCGGCTATGGCTACACCTTC. Translation gives CASSSGQPGYGYTF. This chain uses TRBV5-1 with TRBJ1-2, with D perhaps matching TRBD1 (6 bases). Trimming shortened V by 3 bases and J by 4 bases, and 13 bases separated the two germline ends. Germline V lookup: CDR1 SGHRS, CDR2 YFSETQ. The CDR3 is 14 amino acids.

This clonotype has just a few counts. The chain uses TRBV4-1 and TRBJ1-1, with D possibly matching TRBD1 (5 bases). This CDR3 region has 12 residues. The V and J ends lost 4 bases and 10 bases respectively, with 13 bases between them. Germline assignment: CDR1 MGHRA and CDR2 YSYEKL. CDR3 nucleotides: TGCGCCAGCAGCCCAGGGCTGGGGGGAGCTTTCTTT. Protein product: CASSPGLGGAFF.

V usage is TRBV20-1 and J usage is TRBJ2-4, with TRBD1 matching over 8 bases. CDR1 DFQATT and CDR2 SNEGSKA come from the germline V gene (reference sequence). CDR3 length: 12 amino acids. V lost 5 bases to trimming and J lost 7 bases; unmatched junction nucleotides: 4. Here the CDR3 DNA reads TGCAGTGCTGAGGACAGGGTGAACATTCAGTACTTC. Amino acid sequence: CSAEDRVNIQYF.